This entry lists 10 T cell receptor beta chains sequenced from one sample in a study of T cells in Graves' hyperthyroidism and ophthalmopathy. Amplification targeted TCR beta CDR3 regions from RNA transcripts. The primer set for the first-round RT-PCR of the TCR CDR3 was HTBI. TCRdb re-called the multiplex PCR reads through MiXCR, storing one row per CDR3 protein. The table lists roughly 250,000 distinct CDR3 sequences, over 15% of them singletons. The specimen was blood. These receptors were taken from a young woman with Graves' ophthalmopathy.

This clonotype was seen ten or more times. The chain recombines TRBV28 with TRBJ1-2; the D gene is possibly TRBD1 (6 bases). Germline CDR1 and CDR2: MDHEN and SYDVKM. V was trimmed by 6 bases and J by 4 bases, leaving 24 bases between them. This CDR3 region has 17 residues. The CDR3 loop is CASSSRDWVTGLYGYTF. CDR3 nucleotide sequence: TGTGCCAGCAGCTCACGCGATTGGGTGACAGGACTCTATGGCTACACCTTC.

In its sample, this clonotype was seen many times. The genes are TRBV3-1 and TRBJ2-7, with a possible D match to TRBD1 (5 bases). Germline V CDR1 and CDR2: LGHDT, YNNKEL (reference sequence). V was cut by 4 bases and J by 2 bases, with 15 bases left in between. The CDR3 is 15 amino acids. This CDR3 reads CASSLEQGAAYEQYF. The DNA of the CDR3 is TGTGCCAGCAGCCTCGAACAAGGGGCAGCCTACGAGCAGTACTTC.

In its sample, this clonotype was seen many times. The chain links TRBV20-1 to TRBJ2-2; weak D call: TRBD2 (5 bases). Deletions cut 0 bases from V and 7 bases from J, with 12 bases between. CDR1 is DFQATT and CDR2 is SNEGSKA in the germline V gene (reference sequence). The CDR3 is 14 amino acids. The CDR3 DNA reads TGCAGTGCTAGAGATGCCCCGGGAATCGGGGAGCTGTTTTTT. This translates into CSARDAPGIGELFF.

This clonotype was seen repeatedly, ten times or more. The gene calls are TRBV20-1 and TRBJ1-4; maybe TRBD1 (5 bases). V lost 0 bases, J lost 3 bases, and 11 bases lay in between. The CDR3 spans 15 residues. CDR1 is DFQATT, CDR2 SNEGSKA, per germline (reference sequence). This CDR3 is CSARDLFRANEKLFF. The DNA of the CDR3 is TGCAGTGCTAGAGATTTGTTCAGGGCTAATGAAAAACTGTTTTTT.

The chain uses TRBV6-1 and TRBJ2-1; 9 bases are shared with TRBD2. J was trimmed by 4 bases and V by 2 bases; bases with no gene match: 3. The length of the CDR3 is 15 residues. Germline lookup yields CDR1 MNHNS and CDR2 SASEGT. The CDR3 loop is CASSELAGRYNEQFF. The CDR3 nucleotides are TGTGCCAGCAGTGAACTAGCGGGAAGATACAATGAGCAGTTCTTC.

This clonotype came up many times. The chain has TRBV11-2 and TRBJ2-7; D gene unclear. The CDR3 covers 15 residues. Germline loops: CDR1 SGHAT, CDR2 FQNNGV. Trimming removed 5 bases at V and 0 bases at J, with 14 bases between. The CDR3 region has the DNA TGTGCCAGCAGCAACAGCGATAGGAGCTCCTACGAGCAGTACTTC. Translation: CASSNSDRSSYEQYF.

This clonotype was detected many times. J is TRBJ2-1 and V is TRBV2; D not certain. The CDR3 runs 13 residues. The V gene lost 8 bases and the J gene lost 0 bases, with 8 bases spanning the gap. Germline V lookup: CDR1 SNHLY, CDR2 FYNNEI. The DNA of the CDR3 is TGTGCCAGCGGCAGGAACTCCTACAATGAGCAGTTCTTC. As protein: CASGRNSYNEQFF.

This clonotype was recorded many times. The chain joins TRBV30 to TRBJ2-5; D tentatively fits TRBD1 or TRBD2 (5 bases each). V lost 0 bases and J lost 5, with 7 bases in between. Germline V gene lookup returns CDR1 GTSNPN and CDR2 SVGIG (reference sequence). The CDR3 runs to 12 residues. CDR3 nucleotides: TGTGCCTGGAGTGTAGGGACGGAGACCCAGTACTTC. This encodes CAWSVGTETQYF.

This clonotype was observed at least ten times. The V and J genes are TRBV7-6 and TRBJ2-1; 11 bases map to TRBD1. The CDR3 totals 15 residues. Germline trimming cut 4 bases from V and 4 bases from J; bases unmatched to any gene: 3. Germline V gene sequence: CDR1 SGHVS, CDR2 FNYEAQ. The CDR3 DNA reads TGTGCCAGCAGCTCAGGGACAGGGGGGTACAATGAGCAGTTCTTC. The encoded protein is CASSSGTGGYNEQFF.

This clonotype was counted at least ten times. The V gene is TRBV3-1, the J gene TRBJ2-1; D remains unclear. Germline CDR1 is LGHDT and CDR2 is YNNKEL (reference sequence). Deletions cut 1 base from V and 4 bases from J, with 11 bases between. The CDR3 has 15 amino acids. CDR3: CASSQGASAYNEQFF. The CDR3 coding sequence is TGTGCCAGCAGCCAAGGGGCGAGCGCATACAATGAGCAGTTCTTC.